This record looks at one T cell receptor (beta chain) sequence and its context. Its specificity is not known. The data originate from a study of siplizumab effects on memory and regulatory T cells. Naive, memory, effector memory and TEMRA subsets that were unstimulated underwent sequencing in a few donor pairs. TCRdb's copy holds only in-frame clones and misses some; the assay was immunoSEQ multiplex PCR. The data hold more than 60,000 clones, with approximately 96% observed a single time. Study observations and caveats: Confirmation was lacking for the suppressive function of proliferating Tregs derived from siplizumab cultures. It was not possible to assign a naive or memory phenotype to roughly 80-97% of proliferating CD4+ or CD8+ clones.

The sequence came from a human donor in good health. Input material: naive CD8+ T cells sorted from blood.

CDR3 nucleotide sequence: TGTGCCAGCAGCTCCGAACCCGGGACAGGGGAACTCGAGCAGTACTTC. Translating it yields CASSSEPGTGELEQYF. The gene calls are TRBV13 and TRBJ2-7; TRBD1 matches at 10 bases. This CDR3 region has 16 residues. Germline V gene sequence: CDR1 PRHDT, CDR2 FYEKMQ (reference sequence). Losses at the gene ends were 4 bases for V and 6 bases for J; bases not matched to a gene: 12.